This T cell receptor beta chain was sequenced during a study of technical replicates of blood from a handful of donors. CDR1 is SGDLS and CDR2 is YYNGEE in the germline V gene. J was trimmed by 6 bases and V by 0 bases; bases with no gene match: 5. The CDR3 contains 15 residues. Sequencing used immunoSEQ multiplex PCR; TCRdb keeps in-frame clones, though not all of them. Of over 55,000 clones listed, about 90% are singletons. Sequenced input: PBMCs. This receptor was taken from a human donor in good health. Some clones in this sample may be carry-over from other donors' samples. The chain recombines TRBV9 with TRBJ2-3; 9 nucleotides line up with TRBD2. The chain's CDR3 is CASSVGGLAGDTQYF. DNA for the CDR3: TGTGCCAGCAGCGTAGGTGGGCTAGCGGGGGATACGCAGTATTTT.